The 9 T cell receptor beta chains reported below all come from one sample, sequenced in a study of radiotherapy plus CTLA-4 blockade in lung cancer (dated by TCRdb to about 2018). The protocol used for the library was the immunoSEQ multiplex PCR assay. In its TCRdb copy, this immuneACCESS table keeps in-frame sequences only and misses some clones. Where compared with another copy, unresolved V genes explain less than half of these, and the others have no known cause. Here the sample has about 48,000 clones; about 86% occur a single time. The top ten constitute less than 20% of the sample. Here the sequenced sample was peripheral blood, taken from a patient treated with radiotherapy plus ipilimumab. The receptor set was obtained from a human donor with non-small cell lung cancer that progressed on radiotherapy plus ipilimumab. Some clones in this sample may be carry-over from other donors' samples.

The chain has TRBV28 and TRBJ1-5; tentative D call: TRBD1 (6 bases). This CDR3 contains 15 residues. The germline gives CDR1 MDHEN, CDR2 SYDVKM. V shed 0 bases and J shed 4 bases, with 10 bases lying between them. CDR3 loop: CASSLWQGNNQPQHF. DNA for the CDR3: TGTGCCAGCAGTTTATGGCAGGGGAATAATCAGCCCCAGCATTTT.

This chain connects TRBV9 to TRBJ2-1; 9 bases match TRBD2. V trimming: 0 bases; J trimming: 4 bases; junction bases outside the gene matches: 5. The V gene's germline CDR1 is SGDLS and CDR2 YYNGEE. The CDR3 runs 16 residues. The CDR3 spells CASSVDQTSGYNEQFF. CDR3 DNA: TGTGCCAGCAGCGTAGACCAGACTAGCGGATACAATGAGCAGTTCTTC.

This clone appeared a few times. J is TRBJ2-1 and V is TRBV12-5; TRBD2 agrees at 14 bases. V lost 9 bases and J lost 4; bases outside the gene matches: 11. Germline CDR1 LGHNT, CDR2 FRNRAP. The CDR3 consists of 17 residues. The CDR3 bases are TGTGCTAGCTTTTCGACTAGCGGGAGGGCATTGTACAATGAGCAGTTCTTC. Encoded protein: CASFSTSGRALYNEQFF.

The V gene is TRBV9, the J gene TRBJ2-1; the D gene is possibly TRBD1 (5 bases). CDR1 and CDR2 from the germline V gene are SGDLS and YYNGEE. V was pared by 3 bases and J by 13 bases, with 14 bases between. This CDR3 has 12 amino acids. The CDR3 sequence: CASSALRGSQFF. The CDR3 region has the DNA TGTGCCAGCAGCGCCCTTAGGGGCTCCCAGTTCTTC.

The V gene is TRBV10-1, the J gene TRBJ2-7; 8 nucleotides agree with TRBD2. The CDR3 spans 14 residues. Trimming took 3 bases from V and 5 from J; bases not matched to a gene: 6. Germline-derived CDR1 and CDR2 are WNHNN and SYGVQD (reference sequence). The CDR3 DNA follows: TGCGCCAGCAGTGACCGGGGGGGCTCACACGAGCAGTACTTC. It translates to CASSDRGGSHEQYF.

The chain links TRBV30 to TRBJ1-4; D may be TRBD1 (6 bases). The CDR3 is made up of 16 amino acids. The V end lost 3 bases, the J end lost 0 bases, and 14 bases lay between the germline ends. The V gene's germline CDR1 is GTSNPN and CDR2 SVGIG (reference sequence). CDR3 protein: CAWSPGQIATNEKLFF. CDR3 bases: TGTGCCTGGAGCCCCGGACAGATTGCAACTAATGAAAAACTGTTTTTT.

V and J are TRBV4-1 and TRBJ2-1, with 8 positions matching TRBD1. CDR1 is MGHRA and CDR2 is YSYEKL in the germline V gene. The CDR3 loop spans 14 amino acids. V dropped 3 bases and J dropped 8; count of bases not matched to a gene: 6. CDR3 in DNA: TGCGCCAGCAGCCATTATATGGACAGGGATGAGCAGTTCTTC. It is translated as CASSHYMDRDEQFF.

The chain recombines TRBV4-3 with TRBJ1-3; 10 nucleotides agree with TRBD1. V gave up 3 bases and J gave up 4 bases; unmatched junction bases: 6. CDR1 is LGHNA, CDR2 YSLEER, per germline. The CDR3 runs to 16 residues. The CDR3: CASSHLTGGEGNTIYF. CDR3 bases: TGCGCCAGCAGCCACCTGACAGGGGGCGAGGGAAACACCATATATTTT.

The CDR3 nucleotides are TGCGCCAGCAGCCAAGGGACAGACTCCTACAATGAGCAGTTCTTC. It is translated as CASSQGTDSYNEQFF. The rearrangement joins TRBV4-1 to TRBJ2-1; D is possibly TRBD1 (6 bases). Deletions cut 1 base from V and 0 bases from J, with 7 bases between. CDR1 and CDR2 (germline): MGHRA, YSYEKL. This CDR3 spans 15 amino acids.